This T cell receptor beta chain was identified during a study of blood T cell repertoires in COVID-19. With 4 bases clipped from V and 6 bases from J, the junction kept 4 bases outside the gene matches. Germline V gene sequence: CDR1 LNHDA, CDR2 SQIVND (reference sequence). The CDR3 covers 14 residues. Here immunoSEQ multiplex PCR was the method, and the copy in TCRdb shows in-frame clones only, minus some. The repertoire holds around 60,000 clones, approximately 81% seen once, with 15% to 20% in the top ten. The clonotype comes from a man between 60 and 70 years old with COVID-19, enrolled during active disease. V usage is TRBV19 and J usage is TRBJ1-5, with TRBD1 matching 9 bases. The sample comprised peripheral blood. The CDR3 protein is CASSNTGGGQPQHF. CDR3 DNA: TGTGCCAGTAGTAACACAGGGGGCGGTCAGCCCCAGCATTTT.